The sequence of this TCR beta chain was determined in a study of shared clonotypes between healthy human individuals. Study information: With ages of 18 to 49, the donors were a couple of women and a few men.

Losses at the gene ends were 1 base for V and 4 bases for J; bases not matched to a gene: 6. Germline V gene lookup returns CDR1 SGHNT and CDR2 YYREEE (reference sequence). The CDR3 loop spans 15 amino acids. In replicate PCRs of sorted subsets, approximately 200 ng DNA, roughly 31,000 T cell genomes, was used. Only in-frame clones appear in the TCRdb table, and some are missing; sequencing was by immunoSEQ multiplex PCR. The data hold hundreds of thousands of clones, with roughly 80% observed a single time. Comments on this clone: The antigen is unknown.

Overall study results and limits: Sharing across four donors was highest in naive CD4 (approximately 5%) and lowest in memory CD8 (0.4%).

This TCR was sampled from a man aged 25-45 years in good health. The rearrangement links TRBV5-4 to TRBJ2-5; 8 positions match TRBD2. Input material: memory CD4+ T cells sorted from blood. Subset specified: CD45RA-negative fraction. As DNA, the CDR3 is TGTGCCAGCAGCTTGAACGGGAGGGCCGGAGAGACCCAGTACTTC. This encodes CASSLNGRAGETQYF.